This TCR beta chain was captured by sequencing in a study of blood T cell repertoires in COVID-19. The germline gives CDR1 LNHDA, CDR2 SQIVND (reference sequence). The length of the CDR3 is 14 residues. The J segment lost 6 bases and the V segment lost 3 bases, leaving 3 bases of the junction unmatched. Assay: immunoSEQ multiplex PCR; the TCRdb copy retains only in-frame clones and omits some. This table has over 120,000 clones, just under 85% appearing once. The sample was PBMCs or T cells enriched from blood (not recorded which). This chain uses TRBV19 with TRBJ1-5; 9 positions match TRBD1. The clonotype originates from a man aged 50 to 60 who had recovered from COVID-19. In DNA, the CDR3 is TGTGCCAGTAGTATCGTGGGACAGGGTCAGCCCCAGCATTTT. This gives the protein CASSIVGQGQPQHF. Complete variable domain (other parts from reference TRBV19 and TRBJ1-5): DGGITQSPKYLFRKEGQNVTLSCEQNLNHDAMYWYRQDPGQGLRLIYYSQIVNDFQKGDIAEGYSVSREKKESFPLTVTSAQKNPTAFYLCASSIVGQGQPQHFGDGTRLSIL.